This T cell receptor (beta chain) was identified during a study of response to subunit inactivated influenza vaccine. This clonotype was observed a few times. Its specificity is not known. TCRdb ran MiXCR on the RT-PCR reads and lists one entry per CDR3 protein. The table shows about 500,000 distinct CDR3 sequences, with approximately 15% occurring only once. Study findings and constraints: The authors suggested that every seasonal influenza vaccination recruits few new T cells.

The CDR3 contains 13 residues. Germline CDR1 reads SEHNR; CDR2 reads FQNEAQ (reference sequence). V was trimmed by 5 bases and J by 0 bases, leaving 8 bases between them. The TCR sequence derives from a man aged 45-69 years who received an inactivated influenza vaccine. The sequenced sample was CD4+ T cells sorted from PBMCs, obtained 23 months after vaccination. The chain combines TRBV7-9 with TRBJ2-7; D is uncertain. The CDR3 DNA sequence: TGTGCCAGCAGCCCACCCGTCTCCTACGAGCAGTACTTC. This sequence encodes CASSPPVSYEQYF.